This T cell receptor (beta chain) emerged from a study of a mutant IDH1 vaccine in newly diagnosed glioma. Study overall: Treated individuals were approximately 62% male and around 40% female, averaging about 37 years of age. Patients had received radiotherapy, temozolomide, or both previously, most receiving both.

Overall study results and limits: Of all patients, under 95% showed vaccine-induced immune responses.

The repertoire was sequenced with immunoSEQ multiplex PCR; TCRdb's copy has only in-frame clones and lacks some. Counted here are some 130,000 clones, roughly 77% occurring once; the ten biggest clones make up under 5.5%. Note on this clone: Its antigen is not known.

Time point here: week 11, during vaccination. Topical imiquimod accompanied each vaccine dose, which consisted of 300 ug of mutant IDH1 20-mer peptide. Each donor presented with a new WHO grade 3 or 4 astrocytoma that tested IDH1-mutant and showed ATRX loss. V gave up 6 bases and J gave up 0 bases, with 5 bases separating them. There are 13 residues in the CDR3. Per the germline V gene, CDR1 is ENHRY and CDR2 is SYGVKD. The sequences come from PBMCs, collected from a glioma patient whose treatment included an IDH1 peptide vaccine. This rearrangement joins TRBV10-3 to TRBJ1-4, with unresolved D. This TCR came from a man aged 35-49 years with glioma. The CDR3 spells CAIRDATNEKLFF. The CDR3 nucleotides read TGTGCCATCAGGGATGCAACTAATGAAAAACTGTTTTTT.